This T cell receptor beta chain came from a study of shared clonotypes between healthy human individuals. General study results and limits: Estimated richness values were generally larger in naive subsets than in memory subsets. Expectations were that clonotype sharing among donors would be affected by sequencing depth. It was the non-shared clonotypes that had lower generation probabilities than clonotypes shared by all four donors.

Germline loops: CDR1 ENHRY, CDR2 SYGVKD. Trimming removed 2 bases at V and 2 bases at J, with 10 bases between. The CDR3 loop spans 15 amino acids. This clone appeared a few times. Its antigen is undetermined. The study drew its donors from healthy HIV-negative adults without recent acute infections or vaccinations. TCRdb's table, derived via immunoSEQ multiplex PCR, lists solely in-frame clones and lacks some. The repertoire has more than 900,000 clones, 75% to 80% of them found once; the top ten carry around 0.61%. The sequence derives from a man aged 18 to 30 in good health. Some clones in this sample may be carry-over from other donors' samples. Sample: memory CD4+ T cells from PBMCs. Stated subset: CD45RA-negative fraction. V usage is TRBV10-3 and J usage is TRBJ2-1; D not certain. CDR3 amino acids: CAISEPSSPYNEQFF. In DNA form, the CDR3 reads TGTGCCATCAGTGAGCCGTCGTCCCCCTACAATGAGCAGTTCTTC.